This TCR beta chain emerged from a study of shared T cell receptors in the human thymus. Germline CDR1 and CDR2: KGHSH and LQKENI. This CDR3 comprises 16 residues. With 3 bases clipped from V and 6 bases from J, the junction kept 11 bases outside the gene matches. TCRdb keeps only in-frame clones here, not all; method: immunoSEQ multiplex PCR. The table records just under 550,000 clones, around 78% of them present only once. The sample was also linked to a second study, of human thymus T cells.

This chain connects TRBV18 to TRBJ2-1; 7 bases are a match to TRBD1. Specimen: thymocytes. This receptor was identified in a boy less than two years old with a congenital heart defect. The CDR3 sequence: CASSPTRRGQGNEQFF. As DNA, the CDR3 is TGTGCCAGCTCACCCACACGAAGGGGGCAGGGCAATGAGCAGTTCTTC.